Shown below are 20 T cell receptor beta chains from a single sample sequenced in a study of T cell responses to AZD1222 COVID-19 vaccine. Clones were sequenced by immunoSEQ multiplex PCR, and TCRdb holds only the in-frame ones, with some missing. Of 150,000 or so clones detected, roughly 94% appear once; the ten largest clones hold approximately 0.64%. The specimen comprised peripheral blood, sampled on day 0 of AZD1222 vaccination. The receptors shown here come from an adult in good health.

This clone has only a few counts. The chain recombines TRBV7-6 with TRBJ2-3; D uncertain. The V gene lost 5 bases and the J gene lost 1 base, with 13 bases spanning the gap. The CDR3 has 15 residues. Germline lookup yields CDR1 SGHVS and CDR2 FNYEAQ. The CDR3 DNA reads TGTGCCAGCAGCCCGAGTTGGATTGGCACAGATACGCAGTATTTT. Its protein is CASSPSWIGTDTQYF.

The chain employs TRBV28 and TRBJ2-7, with D hard to call. Trimming removed 6 bases at V and 3 bases at J, with 12 bases between. The CDR3 has 13 amino acids. Germline V gene lookup returns CDR1 MDHEN and CDR2 SYDVKM. As DNA, the CDR3 is TGTGCCAGCAGCAAACTTGGGTTCTACGAGCAGTACTTC. It specifies CASSKLGFYEQYF. The full variable domain, completed using reference TRBV28 and TRBJ2-7, is DVKVTQSSRYLVKRTGEKVFLECVQDMDHENMFWYRQDPGLGLRLIYFSYDVKMKEKGDIPEGYSVSREKKERFSLILESASTNQTSMYLCASSKLGFYEQYFGPGTRLTVT.

This clone was seen only once. The chain employs TRBV2 and TRBJ1-2; D unresolved. Germline values: CDR1 SNHLY, CDR2 FYNNEI. CDR3 size: 13 residues. Trimming took 5 bases from V and 4 from J, leaving 11 bases between them. The CDR3 DNA sequence: TGTGCCAGCAGTAAAAGGGATCCCTATGGCTACACCTTC. As protein: CASSKRDPYGYTF.

Concerning this clone: Other DNA variants within this sample encode the same CDR3. The rearrangement joins TRBV18 to TRBJ1-1, with D tentatively TRBD1 (6 bases). The CDR3 sequence is 15 residues long. V was pared by 6 bases and J by 0 bases, with 14 bases between. Germline values: CDR1 KGHSH, CDR2 LQKENI. CDR3: CASSPQGTVNTEAFF. The CDR3, as DNA: TGTGCCAGCTCGCCCCAGGGGACGGTGAACACTGAAGCTTTCTTT.

The rearrangement uses TRBV6-2 or TRBV6-3 and TRBJ1-2; TRBD1 aligns across 9 bases. CDR3 length equals 18 residues. Germline V gene lookup returns CDR1 MNHEY and CDR2 SVGEGT. J lost 3 bases, V lost 6 bases, and 17 bases had no gene match. CDR3: CASSVPGQGNTKDYGYTF. Written as DNA, the CDR3 is TGTGCCAGCAGCGTTCCGGGACAGGGAAATACAAAAGACTATGGCTACACCTTC.

The V call is TRBV25-1, the J call TRBJ2-5; 12 nucleotides match TRBD2. The CDR3 covers 13 residues. Germline trimming cut 9 bases from V and 2 bases from J; bases unmatched to any gene: 1. CDR1 and CDR2 from the germline V gene are MGHDK and SYGVNS. The CDR3 region is CARTSGRQETQYF. The CDR3 nucleotides are TGTGCCAGGACTAGCGGGAGACAAGAGACCCAGTACTTC. The full variable domain, its missing parts supplied by reference TRBV25-1 and TRBJ2-5, is EADIYQTPRYLVIGTGKKITLECSQTMGHDKMYWYQQDPGMELHLIHYSYGVNSTEKGDLSSESTVSRIRTEHFPLTLESARPSHTSQYLCARTSGRQETQYFGPGTRLLVL.

CDR3 in amino acids: CAWSVPPPRGHNSPLHF. CDR3 DNA: TGTGCCTGGAGTGTACCGCCCCCCCGAGGACATAATTCACCCCTCCACTTT. The V and J genes are TRBV30 and TRBJ1-6; unclear D gene. The germline V and J ends were trimmed by 0 bases and 5 bases, with 17 bases remaining between them. The CDR3 contains 17 residues. CDR1 and CDR2 (germline): GTSNPN, SVGIG (reference sequence). The full variable domain, its missing parts supplied by reference TRBV30 and TRBJ1-6, is SQTIHQWPATLVQPVGSPLSLECTVEGTSNPNLYWYRQAAGRGLQLLFYSVGIGQISSEVPQNLSASRPQDRQFILSSKKLLLSDSGFYLCAWSVPPPRGHNSPLHFGNGTRLTVT.

The chain uses TRBV5-1 and TRBJ1-1; no clear D gene. Trimming pared 1 base from V and 2 bases from J, leaving 15 bases between. Germline loops: CDR1 SGHRS, CDR2 YFSETQ. The CDR3 is made up of 16 amino acids. Here the CDR3 DNA reads TGCGCCAGCAGCTTGTCTGCCCGTCAGGACAACACTGAAGCTTTCTTT. Protein sequence: CASSLSARQDNTEAFF.

The chain joins TRBV27 to TRBJ1-1; unclear D gene. CDR3 length: 15 amino acids. Looked up from germline, CDR1 is MNHEY and CDR2 is SMNVEV (reference sequence). Trimming left V 4 bases short and J 1 base short, with 13 bases between. The CDR3 bases are TGTGCCAGCAGTTCGACCCCGAGATCGAACACTGAAGCTTTCTTT. This codes for CASSSTPRSNTEAFF.

The V and J genes are TRBV28 and TRBJ1-5; no firm D call. The CDR3 totals 14 residues. Per germline, CDR1 MDHEN and CDR2 SYDVKM. V was clipped by 3 bases and J by 5 bases, with 11 bases between them. CDR3 DNA sequence: TGTGCCAGCAGTTTGGGTTTTCCGTATCAGCCCCAGCATTTT. It yields the protein CASSLGFPYQPQHF.

The gene calls are TRBV6-6 and TRBJ1-1; no definite D call. V was shortened by 2 bases and J by 4 bases, with 11 bases between the two germline ends. Germline assignment: CDR1 MNHNY and CDR2 SVGAGI (reference sequence). There are 14 residues in the CDR3. CDR3 nucleotides: TGTGCCAGCAGTTACGGCGGAACCGTCACTGAAGCTTTCTTT. Encoded protein: CASSYGGTVTEAFF.

This chain links TRBV11-3 with TRBJ1-1; D gene uncertain. In germline, CDR1 is SGHNT, CDR2 YENEEA. The CDR3 runs 12 residues. The V gene lost 3 bases and the J gene lost 5 bases, with 7 bases spanning the gap. CDR3 in DNA: TGTGCCAGCAGCTTCGGGCCGACTGAAGCTTTCTTT. This codes for CASSFGPTEAFF.

This clone was observed once. The chain carries TRBV30 and TRBJ2-5; weak D call: TRBD2 (6 bases). The CDR3 length is 13 residues. With 1 base removed from V and 1 base from J, the gap between germline ends came to 7 bases. CDR1 and CDR2 from the germline V gene are GTSNPN and SVGIG (reference sequence). The CDR3 here is CAWSGGVQETQYF. CDR3 nucleotides: TGTGCCTGGAGTGGGGGGGTCCAAGAGACCCAGTACTTC.

V is TRBV5-4 and J is TRBJ2-5; D gene ambiguous. Trimming removed 5 bases at V and 3 bases at J, with 11 bases between. Germline V gene sequence: CDR1 SGHNT, CDR2 YYREEE (reference sequence). CDR3 size: 13 residues. Here the CDR3 reads CASSSGGEETQYF. CDR3 bases: TGTGCCAGCAGTTCCGGTGGGGAAGAGACCCAGTACTTC.

The chain combines TRBV5-4 with TRBJ2-7; D assignment may be TRBD1 or TRBD2 (6 bases each). Germline CDR1 SGHNT, CDR2 YYREEE (reference sequence). With 4 bases removed from V and 2 bases from J, the gap between germline ends came to 13 bases. CDR3 length equals 14 residues. CDR3 loop: CASSPGAGTYEQYF. In DNA, the CDR3 is TGTGCCAGCAGCCCGGGGGCGGGGACCTACGAGCAGTACTTC.

This rearrangement joins TRBV6-1 to TRBJ1-1; D is unresolved. The CDR3 is 12 amino acids. The V gene lost 2 bases and the J gene lost 5 bases, with 6 bases spanning the gap. Germline CDR1 and CDR2: MNHNS and SASEGT. The CDR3 region is CASSEIGTEAFF. The CDR3 nucleotides are TGTGCCAGCAGTGAAATCGGGACTGAAGCTTTCTTT.

J is TRBJ2-2 and V is TRBV9, with unresolved D. Germline CDR1 reads SGDLS; CDR2 reads YYNGEE. CDR3 size: 14 residues. V was clipped by 0 bases and J by 6 bases, with 9 bases between them. This CDR3 reads CASSVGGVPGELFF. CDR3 nucleotides: TGTGCCAGCAGCGTAGGCGGCGTCCCCGGGGAGCTGTTTTTT.

The chain is built from TRBV29-1 and TRBJ2-2; D remains ambiguous. Germline CDR1 is SQVTM and CDR2 is ANQGSEA. This CDR3 contains 11 residues. The ends were cut back, 3 bases at V and 7 bases at J, with 6 bases in the middle. The CDR3 here is CSVETHGELFF. In DNA form, the CDR3 reads TGCAGCGTTGAGACCCACGGGGAGCTGTTTTTT.

This clone was counted once. This chain connects TRBV11-2 to TRBJ1-5; D is perhaps TRBD1 (6 bases). V was shortened by 1 base and J by 5 bases, with 15 bases between the two germline ends. Germline V gene lookup returns CDR1 SGHAT and CDR2 FQNNGV. This CDR3 is built from 16 residues. Written as DNA, the CDR3 is TGTGCCAGCAGCTTAGGGAGAGGGGGGAAATATCAGCCCCAGCATTTT. This encodes CASSLGRGGKYQPQHF.

This chain joins TRBV7-9 and TRBJ2-3; D perhaps matches TRBD1 (6 bases). CDR1 SEHNR and CDR2 FQNEAQ come from the germline V gene (reference sequence). Between the trimmed V and J ends, which lost 2 bases and 4 bases, there was a span of 19 bases. The CDR3 length is 17 residues. In nucleotides, the CDR3 is TGTGCCAGCAGCTTAAAATTCTACAGGGTTGGACCAGATACGCAGTATTTT. This translates into CASSLKFYRVGPDTQYF.